This TCR beta chain was retrieved from a study of a mutant IDH1 vaccine in newly diagnosed glioma. Overall study context: Beginning 4-6 weeks after radiotherapy alone, or with temozolomide cycles, vaccination took place. Standard pretreatment was either radiotherapy, temozolomide, or, for most, radiochemotherapy with temozolomide. Among treated patients, roughly 60% were male and around 40% female, and mean age was about 40 years. It was at week 35 that visit V12 occurred, and at week 47 that visit V13 did.

Time point in this sample: week 47, end of study. Alongside topical imiquimod, each dose of vaccine comprised 300 ug of mutant IDH1 20-mer peptide. The CDR3 totals 15 residues. The germline gives CDR1 SGDLS, CDR2 YYNGEE. V dropped 0 bases and J dropped 3; count of bases not matched to a gene: 2. Concerning this clone: Antigen: not known.

Method: immunoSEQ multiplex PCR; TCRdb's copy keeps in-frame clones and lacks some. The sample contains about 94,000 clones, 85% to 90% of which appear only once. The starting material was PBMCs, obtained from a glioma patient whose treatment included an IDH1 peptide vaccine. V is TRBV9 and J is TRBJ2-3; 9 nucleotides align to TRBD2. This TCR was recovered from a woman aged 50 to 60 with glioma. The CDR3 region has the DNA TGTGCCAGCAGCGTAGGAGCGGGAGGAACAGATACGCAGTATTTT. The encoded protein is CASSVGAGGTDTQYF. The complete variable domain, with remaining parts taken from reference TRBV9 and TRBJ2-3, reads DSGVTQTPKHLITATGQRVTLRCSPRSGDLSVYWYQQSLDQGLQFLIQYYNGEERAKGNILERFSAQQFPDLHSELNLSSLELGDSALYFCASSVGAGGTDTQYFGPGTRLTVL.